The 26 T cell receptor beta chains below come from one sample, sequenced in a study of Graves' ophthalmopathy and Graves' hyperthyroidism. RNA transcripts provided the template for amplifying TCR beta CDR3 regions. Following a first-round RT-PCR that used HTBI primers, a second-round multiplex PCR was carried out. MiXCR, applied by TCRdb to the multiplex PCR reads, yields one record per CDR3 protein. The table lists more than 1,000,000 distinct CDR3 sequences, 36% of them singletons. Sequencing was done on a sample of peripheral blood or thyroid tissue (not recorded which). The receptors were gathered from an adult man with Graves' hyperthyroidism.

This clonotype occurred many times. The chain couples TRBV10-2 to TRBJ2-5; D is undetermined. The germline gives CDR1 WSHSY, CDR2 SAAADI. Deletions cut 4 bases from V and 5 bases from J, with 8 bases between. This CDR3 comprises 12 residues. The CDR3 is CASSGKFETQYF. CDR3 nucleotides: TGCGCCAGCAGTGGGAAGTTTGAGACCCAGTACTTC.

The V gene is TRBV2, the J gene TRBJ1-2; 9 nucleotides align to TRBD1. Germline V CDR1 and CDR2: SNHLY, FYNNEI. V lost 1 base, J lost 9 bases, and 3 bases stayed unmatched. The CDR3 contains 13 residues. The CDR3 bases are TGTGCCAGCAGTGAAGGACAGGGGGGAAGCTACACCTTC. This sequence encodes CASSEGQGGSYTF. The full variable domain, completed using reference TRBV2 and TRBJ1-2, is EPEVTQTPSHQVTQMGQEVILRCVPISNHLYFYWYRQILGQKVEFLVSFYNNEISEKSEIFDDQFSVERPDGSNFTLKIRSTKLEDSAMYFCASSEGQGGSYTFGSGTRLTVV.

This clonotype has just a few counts. This chain joins TRBV27 and TRBJ1-1; 10 bases are a match to TRBD1. From germline, CDR1 is MNHEY and CDR2 SMNVEV (reference sequence). The ends lost 6 bases at V and 1 base at J; junction bases unmatched: 14. This CDR3 region has 18 residues. In DNA form, the CDR3 reads TGTGCCAGCAGCCTATTTGGGGGGACAGGGGTTCGGAACACTGAAGCTTTCTTT. It specifies CASSLFGGTGVRNTEAFF.

There are many counts of this clonotype. The chain combines TRBV7-9 with TRBJ2-7; D perhaps matches TRBD2 (6 bases). There are 13 residues in the CDR3. V was trimmed by 7 bases and J by 1 base, leaving 11 bases between them. The germline gives CDR1 SEHNR, CDR2 FQNEAQ (reference sequence). The DNA of the CDR3 is TGTGCCAGCACTAAGGGGACTTCCTACGAGCAGTACTTC. Protein product: CASTKGTSYEQYF.

This clonotype occurred a few times. The genes are TRBV10-3 and TRBJ1-2; the match to TRBD1 covers 10 bases. V lost 10 bases, J lost 7 bases, and 18 bases stayed unmatched. The CDR3 loop spans 16 amino acids. Per the germline V gene, CDR1 is ENHRY and CDR2 is SYGVKD. Here the CDR3 DNA reads TGTGCCAGTAGTAACGACCCGGGACAGGGGTCGGGTGGCTACACCTTC. Residues: CASSNDPGQGSGGYTF.

The V call is TRBV7-6, the J call TRBJ1-1, with no clear D. Trimming cost V 6 bases and J 0 bases, with 11 bases left between them. In germline, CDR1 is SGHVS, CDR2 FNYEAQ. CDR3 length equals 14 residues. CDR3 coding DNA: TGTGCCAGCAGTTTGGGGATCATGAACACTGAAGCTTTCTTT. Translating gives CASSLGIMNTEAFF. The full variable domain, with the rest looked up from reference TRBV7-6 and TRBJ1-1, is GAGVSQSPRYKVTKRGQDVALRCDPISGHVSLYWYRQALGQGPEFLTYFNYEAQQDKSGLPNDRFSAERPEGSISTLTIQRTEQRDSAMYRCASSLGIMNTEAFFGQGTRLTVV.

This clonotype was found many times. The V gene is TRBV29-1, the J gene TRBJ2-5, with a possible D match to TRBD2 (6 bases). Trimming stripped 4 bases from V and 1 base from J, with 10 bases between. Germline CDR1 reads SQVTM; CDR2 reads ANQGSEA. There are 13 residues in the CDR3. DNA of the CDR3: TGCAGCGTTGCGGGAGACGCCCAAGAGACCCAGTACTTC. Translated: CSVAGDAQETQYF.

This clonotype was found once. CDR3 nucleotides: TGCAGCGTCGCAACGGGACAGGGGATCCAAGAGACCCAGTACTTC. Translating it yields CSVATGQGIQETQYF. V is TRBV29-1 and J is TRBJ2-5; 10 bases align to TRBD1. The CDR3 loop spans 15 amino acids. J gave up 1 base and V 6 bases, and 8 bases lay outside the gene matches. Germline assignment: CDR1 SQVTM and CDR2 ANQGSEA. The full variable domain, completed using reference TRBV29-1 and TRBJ2-5, is SAVISQKPSRDICQRGTSLTIQCQVDSQVTMMFWYRQQPGQSLTLIATANQGSEATYESGFVIDKFPISRPNLTFSTLTVSNMSPEDSSIYLCSVATGQGIQETQYFGPGTRLLVL.

This clonotype was picked up many times. The chain recombines TRBV7-2 with TRBJ1-3; D is unresolved. The CDR3 is made up of 16 amino acids. Trimming left V 2 bases short and J 0 bases short, with 11 bases between. Germline assignment: CDR1 SGHTA and CDR2 FQGNSA. The CDR3 loop is CASSLLRVDSGNTIYF. CDR3 nucleotide sequence: TGTGCCAGCAGCTTACTCCGGGTTGACTCTGGAAACACCATATATTTT.

This clonotype has a handful of counts. CDR3 loop: CSAIRGSGANVLTF. Here the CDR3 DNA reads TGCAGTGCGATCAGGGGCTCTGGGGCCAACGTCCTGACTTTC. This chain links TRBV20-1 with TRBJ2-6, with a weak D call TRBD1 (6 bases). The length of the CDR3 is 14 residues. The germline V gene has CDR1 DFQATT and CDR2 SNEGSKA (reference sequence). V gave up 6 bases and J gave up 0 bases, with 9 bases separating them.

This clonotype was detected ten times or more. The rearrangement joins TRBV20-1 to TRBJ1-3; D is uncertain. The V gene's germline CDR1 is DFQATT and CDR2 SNEGSKA (reference sequence). The CDR3 contains 14 residues. The CDR3 DNA reads TGCAATGCCCTAAATATCAACTCTGGAAACACCATATATTTT. Translated, it gives CNALNINSGNTIYF.

This chain connects TRBV10-3 to TRBJ1-5; D call uncertain. Germline lookup yields CDR1 ENHRY and CDR2 SYGVKD. V was pared by 4 bases and J by 9 bases, with 4 bases between. The CDR3 consists of 10 residues. CDR3 in amino acids: CAISVRPQHF. The CDR3 region has the DNA TGTGCCATCAGTGTTCGGCCCCAGCATTTT.

The chain is built from TRBV10-1 and TRBJ2-7, with D perhaps TRBD1 (5 bases). V was shortened by 3 bases and J by 3 bases, with 9 bases between the two germline ends. This CDR3 has 13 residues. Germline V gene sequence: CDR1 WNHNN, CDR2 SYGVQD (reference sequence). DNA for the CDR3: TGCGCCAGCAGTGACTACAGGAGCTACGAGCAGTACTTC. Translation: CASSDYRSYEQYF.

Concerning this clonotype itself: This may stem from a read error, because a much larger clone lies one nucleotide away. V and J are TRBV7-2 and TRBJ1-5, with D uncertain. Trimming took off 7 bases at V and 2 bases at J, with 15 bases between the two ends. Germline lookup yields CDR1 SGHTA and CDR2 FQGNSA. CDR3 length equals 15 residues. CDR3 loop: CASNPVGGRNQPQHF. The CDR3 DNA reads TGTGCCAGCAACCCAGTTGGAGGGCGCAATCAGCCCCAGCATTTT.

This rearrangement joins TRBV10-3 to TRBJ1-5; TRBD1 is a possible D gene (5 bases). V was cut by 10 bases and J by 2 bases, with 18 bases left in between. The germline gives CDR1 ENHRY, CDR2 SYGVKD. This CDR3 is built from 15 residues. The CDR3 reads CASLSGIYGNQPQHF. The CDR3 DNA reads as TGTGCCAGTTTATCAGGGATTTACGGCAATCAGCCCCAGCATTTT.

This clonotype occurred many times. The chain is built from TRBV15 and TRBJ1-6, with D possibly matching TRBD1 (5 bases). Per germline, CDR1 LNHNV and CDR2 YYDKDF (reference sequence). The CDR3 is made up of 17 amino acids. Trimming took 0 bases from V and 4 from J, leaving 13 bases between them. The CDR3 region is CATSRDNAGLYNSPLHF. CDR3 sequence (DNA): TGTGCCACCAGCAGAGATAACGCAGGGTTATATAATTCACCCCTCCACTTT.

In the case of this clonotype: A single base separates this from a much larger clone, so it may be a read error. V is TRBV20-1 and J is TRBJ2-5, with a possible D match to TRBD2 (6 bases). The CDR3 sequence is 14 residues long. V was cut by 6 bases and J by 1 base, with 15 bases left in between. The germline gives CDR1 DFQATT, CDR2 SNEGSKA (reference sequence). CDR3 in DNA: TGCAGTGCCTCTTCGCAGCGGGCCCAAGAGACCCAGTACTTC. Translating it yields CSASSQRAQETQYF.

This clonotype was seen a handful of times. A much more abundant neighbour one base away suggests this may be a read error. The V and J genes are TRBV10-3 and TRBJ1-1, with D uncertain. Germline loops: CDR1 ENHRY, CDR2 SYGVKD. Trimming took 4 bases from V and 5 from J, leaving 14 bases between them. CDR3 size: 14 residues. DNA of the CDR3: TGTGCCATCAGTGTCCAGAGGGAGTGGACTGAAGCTTTCTTT. Translation gives CAISVQREWTEAFF.

In DNA form, the CDR3 reads TGTGCCACCAGCGGACAGGGCGTCCAGCCCCAGCATTTT. It codes for CATSGQGVQPQHF. The chain carries TRBV15 and TRBJ1-5, with 8 bases matching TRBD1. V gave up 5 bases and J gave up 7 bases; unmatched junction bases: 4. The V gene's germline CDR1 is LNHNV and CDR2 YYDKDF (reference sequence). CDR3 length: 13 amino acids.

The table lists this clonotype with many counts. The chain employs TRBV20-1 and TRBJ2-5; no clear D. Deletions cut 5 bases from V and 5 bases from J, with 15 bases between. CDR1 and CDR2 from the germline V gene are DFQATT and SNEGSKA (reference sequence). This CDR3 contains 13 residues. Here the CDR3 DNA reads TGCAGTGCTCGTCCGGGCGTGGGGGAGACCCAGTACTTC. Translation: CSARPGVGETQYF.

This clonotype was observed many times. This chain connects TRBV6-5 to TRBJ1-2, with D unclear. The CDR3 spans 15 residues. CDR1 and CDR2 (germline): MNHEY, SVGAGI. V was pared by 5 bases and J by 4 bases, with 17 bases between. The CDR3 loop reads CASSDLGEMAYGYTF. CDR3 sequence (DNA): TGTGCCAGCAGTGACCTTGGGGAGATGGCCTATGGCTACACCTTC.

This chain links TRBV25-1 with TRBJ2-2; TRBD1 agrees at 7 bases. Germline-derived CDR1 and CDR2 are MGHDK and SYGVNS. The CDR3 has 17 amino acids. With V trimmed by 6 bases and J by 3 bases, 13 bases remained unmatched. The CDR3 nucleotides read TGTGCCAGCAGCGTTAGGGACAGCTTAGTGGACACCGGGGAGCTGTTTTTT. Residues: CASSVRDSLVDTGELFF.

This clonotype was found many times. This chain uses TRBV6-1 with TRBJ1-6, with 8 bases matching TRBD1. The V segment lost 6 bases and the J segment 9 bases; nucleotides outside the gene matches: 7. Germline V CDR1 and CDR2: MNHNS, SASEGT. The CDR3 totals 14 residues. This CDR3 reads CASRADRGASPLHF. The CDR3 DNA follows: TGTGCCAGCAGGGCCGACAGGGGAGCTTCACCCCTCCACTTT.

A single count supports this clonotype. The rearrangement uses TRBV25-1 and TRBJ1-2; maybe TRBD1 (5 bases). This CDR3 has 11 residues. V was shortened by 11 bases and J by 8 bases, with 15 bases between the two germline ends. In germline, CDR1 is MGHDK, CDR2 SYGVNS. The CDR3 region is CAPGRGGGYTF. CDR3 sequence (DNA): TGTGCCCCAGGTAGGGGAGGAGGCTACACCTTC.

A remark on this clonotype: Without the conserved terminal phenylalanine or tryptophan, this CDR3 likely stems from a read error. It is unclear where the CDR3 begins or ends on the DNA, so no DNA is shown, and the CDR3 is as TCRdb lists it. The chain employs TRBV15 and TRBJ2-5; the table gives TRBD2 as D, unverified against the DNA. The CDR3 length is 11 residues, termini included. Looked up from germline, CDR1 is LNHNV and CDR2 is YYDKDF (reference sequence). CDR3: CATSRDGSGYY.

This clonotype has more than one count but fewer than ten. This chain connects TRBV24-1 to TRBJ2-3; no clear D gene. The CDR3 runs 13 residues. Trimming left V 8 bases short and J 1 base short, with 9 bases between. Germline-derived CDR1 and CDR2 are KGHDR and SFDVKD. The CDR3 reads CATNGYGTDTQYF. The CDR3 DNA is TGTGCCACCAATGGATACGGCACAGATACGCAGTATTTT.